Listed here are 29 T cell receptor beta chains from one sample, sequenced in a study of beta chain features in type 1 diabetes. No antigens are known for them. General study results and limits: For Type 1 diabetes patients, all four CD4+ subsets carried TCRB CDR3s that were moderately but significantly shorter.

Expressed TCRB transcripts were sequenced because the isolated RNA had all been reverse transcribed beforehand. Produced via immunoSEQ multiplex PCR; TCRdb's table is partial and in-frame only. The sample carries about 740,000 clones, roughly 13% recorded once. The sequenced sample consisted of naive CD4+ T cells from blood. Source of these receptors: a man aged 18 to 29 with type 1 diabetes.

This chain uses TRBV30 with TRBJ2-3; 9 bases map to TRBD2. Germline CDR1 and CDR2: GTSNPN and SVGIG (reference sequence). V lost 3 bases and J lost 5; bases outside the gene matches: 15. The CDR3 loop spans 17 amino acids. CDR3 DNA sequence: TGTGCCTGGAGAATAAAAGGAGCGGGGGGTGAACGAGATACGCAGTATTTT. Translated, it gives CAWRIKGAGGERDTQYF.

V is TRBV15 and J is TRBJ1-1; possibly TRBD1 for D (5 bases). CDR1 LNHNV and CDR2 YYDKDF come from the germline V gene (reference sequence). V gave up 5 bases and J gave up 1 base, with 14 bases separating them. The CDR3 sequence is 15 residues long. This chain's CDR3 is CATSALDRENTEAFF. Here the CDR3 DNA reads TGTGCCACCAGCGCACTTGACAGAGAGAACACTGAAGCTTTCTTT.

The rearrangement uses TRBV6-6 and TRBJ2-1, with TRBD2 matching over 11 bases. With V trimmed by 4 bases and J by 5 bases, 4 bases remained unmatched. This CDR3 contains 15 residues. The germline CDR1 and CDR2 sequences are MNHNY and SVGAGI (reference sequence). CDR3 sequence (DNA): TGTGCCAGCAGTTCCGGGACTAGCGGAAACAATGAGCAGTTCTTC. As protein: CASSSGTSGNNEQFF.

In this sample, this clone turned up a few times. This chain connects TRBV14 to TRBJ2-7; D ambiguous. The V end was cut by 3 bases, the J end by 3 bases, with 6 bases between. Germline-derived CDR1 and CDR2 are SGHDN and FVKESK. This CDR3 is built from 12 residues. CDR3 residues: CASSHRSYEQYF. CDR3 nucleotides: TGTGCCAGCAGCCACCGGAGCTACGAGCAGTACTTC.

The rearrangement uses TRBV28 and TRBJ1-1; D is possibly TRBD1 (5 bases). V lost 7 bases and J 0 bases, leaving 12 bases between the germline ends. Germline loops: CDR1 MDHEN, CDR2 SYDVKM. The CDR3 sequence is 14 residues long. In DNA form, the CDR3 reads TGTGCCAGCACTTCAGGGCCCATGAACACTGAAGCTTTCTTT. Translated, it gives CASTSGPMNTEAFF.

This clone was seen a handful of times. The chain employs TRBV18 and TRBJ2-7; TRBD1 matches at 7 bases. The CDR3 extends over 16 amino acids. The trim removed 0 bases at V and 1 base at J, leaving 6 bases unmatched. CDR1 is KGHSH, CDR2 LQKENI, per germline. The CDR3 DNA reads TGTGCCAGCTCACCACCCCTGACAGGGCCGTCCTACGAGCAGTACTTC. This encodes CASSPPLTGPSYEQYF.

A few counts support this clone. The same CDR3 can be traced to other DNA sequences in this sample. This chain joins TRBV6-4 and TRBJ1-2; D not certain. This CDR3 spans 12 amino acids. The V end was cut by 2 bases, the J end by 5 bases, with 6 bases between. Germline lookup yields CDR1 MRHNA and CDR2 SNTAGT. The CDR3 DNA reads as TGTGCCAGCAGTGACGATGGGTATGGCTACACCTTC. Translated: CASSDDGYGYTF.

The V call is TRBV18, the J call TRBJ1-1; D is uncertain. The CDR3 has 13 residues. Germline lookup yields CDR1 KGHSH and CDR2 LQKENI. V was cut by 2 bases and J by 3 bases, with 7 bases left in between. This chain's CDR3 is CASSPGPDTEAFF. In DNA form, the CDR3 reads TGTGCCAGCTCACCAGGACCGGACACTGAAGCTTTCTTT.

The chain has TRBV30 and TRBJ2-1; perhaps TRBD2 as D (5 bases). The CDR3 totals 16 residues. V gave up 1 base and J gave up 6 bases, with 19 bases separating them. Germline loops: CDR1 GTSNPN, CDR2 SVGIG (reference sequence). CDR3 residues: CAWSGEGPELSNEQFF. The DNA for the CDR3 is TGTGCCTGGAGTGGAGAGGGCCCTGAACTTTCCAATGAGCAGTTCTTC.

The CDR3 here is CSVEGRLISEAFF. CDR3 nucleotide sequence: TGCAGCGTTGAAGGCAGGCTGATTTCTGAAGCTTTCTTT. The chain couples TRBV29-1 to TRBJ1-1; no firm D call. V was trimmed by 1 base and J by 6 bases, leaving 12 bases between them. This CDR3 comprises 13 residues. Germline V gives CDR1 SQVTM, CDR2 ANQGSEA.

The rearrangement uses TRBV19 and TRBJ2-4; 7 bases are a match to TRBD2. V shed 4 bases, J shed 0 bases, and the junction held 6 bases outside the gene matches. The CDR3 extends over 16 amino acids. The V gene's germline CDR1 is LNHDA and CDR2 SQIVND (reference sequence). CDR3 coding DNA: TGTGCCAGTAGTACAACCTCGGGGGGAGCCAAAAACATTCAGTACTTC. Its protein product is CASSTTSGGAKNIQYF.

This rearrangement joins TRBV7-9 to TRBJ2-3; TRBD2 is a possible D gene (7 bases). The germline CDR1 and CDR2 sequences are SEHNR and FQNEAQ (reference sequence). This CDR3 is 16 amino acids long. The germline V and J ends were trimmed by 5 bases and 5 bases, with 20 bases remaining between them. The CDR3 region is CASSQTVGGARDTQYF. CDR3 nucleotide sequence: TGTGCCAGCAGCCAAACCGTGGGGGGGGCCAGAGATACGCAGTATTTT.

The chain employs TRBV6-1 and TRBJ2-3; TRBD2 is a possible D gene (7 bases). The CDR3 consists of 15 residues. The V gene's germline CDR1 is MNHNS and CDR2 SASEGT. V lost 4 bases to trimming and J lost 1 base, with 12 bases between them. CDR3 DNA: TGTGCCAGCAGTGTACGGGGGGCCGGCACAGATACGCAGTATTTT. This translates into CASSVRGAGTDTQYF.

This clone has just a few counts. This chain joins TRBV10-3 and TRBJ2-7; TRBD2 aligns across 11 bases. Germline loops: CDR1 ENHRY, CDR2 SYGVKD. The CDR3 contains 15 residues. The V and J ends lost 4 bases and 2 bases, in that order; junction bases with no gene match: 4. Written as DNA, the CDR3 is TGTGCCATCAGTGCTCTAGCGGGGGGCGCCTACGAGCAGTACTTC. It encodes CAISALAGGAYEQYF.

J is TRBJ1-3 and V is TRBV9, with D perhaps TRBD1 (6 bases). The CDR3 loop spans 16 amino acids. The V gene lost 3 bases and the J gene lost 2 bases, with 15 bases spanning the gap. Per the germline V gene, CDR1 is SGDLS and CDR2 is YYNGEE. The chain's CDR3 is CASSAEQGPAGNTIYF. The CDR3 DNA sequence: TGTGCCAGCAGCGCGGAACAGGGCCCGGCTGGAAACACCATATATTTT.

This chain uses TRBV5-1 with TRBJ1-1; no firm D call. V was pared by 0 bases and J by 0 bases, with 15 bases between. This CDR3 has 17 amino acids. Germline CDR1 SGHRS, CDR2 YFSETQ. The CDR3 nucleotides read TGCGCCAGCAGCTTGGCCCGGGCGGCCGTCATGAACACTGAAGCTTTCTTT. It is translated as CASSLARAAVMNTEAFF.

V is TRBV30 and J is TRBJ2-1; 7 bases are a match to TRBD1. Trimming took 2 bases from V and 10 from J; bases not matched to a gene: 2. The length of the CDR3 is 11 residues. Germline CDR1 GTSNPN, CDR2 SVGIG (reference sequence). DNA for the CDR3: TGTGCCTGGAGTCAAGGGGGCGAGCAGTTCTTC. This codes for CAWSQGGEQFF.

This clone has more than one count but fewer than ten. The rearrangement uses TRBV9 and TRBJ1-5; the D gene is possibly TRBD1 (5 bases). Between the trimmed V and J ends, which lost 0 bases and 5 bases, there was a span of 12 bases. The CDR3 has 15 residues. Germline values: CDR1 SGDLS, CDR2 YYNGEE. The CDR3 loop is CASSVADTHYQPQHF. The CDR3 DNA is TGTGCCAGCAGCGTAGCGGACACGCACTATCAGCCCCAGCATTTT.

This CDR3 is CATRESFNSPLHF. The DNA for the CDR3 is TGTGCCACCCGGGAGTCTTTTAATTCACCCCTCCACTTT. The V and J genes are TRBV18 and TRBJ1-6; D remains ambiguous. Germline V gene data show CDR1 as KGHSH and CDR2 as LQKENI. The CDR3 covers 13 residues. Trimming left V 10 bases short and J 6 bases short, with 13 bases between.

The chain links TRBV10-3 to TRBJ1-2, with D unclear. The V end lost 0 bases, the J end lost 8 bases, and 7 bases lay between the germline ends. The CDR3 consists of 12 residues. Germline V lookup: CDR1 ENHRY, CDR2 SYGVKD. The CDR3 DNA reads TGTGCCATCAGTGAGTCGAAGGTCGGCTACACCTTC. It is translated as CAISESKVGYTF.

The genes are TRBV4-1 and TRBJ1-5; a possible D gene is TRBD1 (5 bases). The V end lost 1 base, the J end lost 2 bases, and 9 bases lay between the germline ends. The CDR3 totals 15 residues. Germline V CDR1 and CDR2: MGHRA, YSYEKL. The CDR3: CASSQVREGNQPQHF. CDR3 nucleotides: TGCGCCAGCAGCCAAGTCAGGGAGGGCAATCAGCCCCAGCATTTT.

V gene TRBV29-1 combines with J gene TRBJ2-5; D may be TRBD1 (5 bases). TRBJ2-7 matches the DNA end more closely, so the J call is doubtful. CDR3 length: 12 residues. The germline V gene has CDR1 SQVTM and CDR2 ANQGSEA. The CDR3 sequence: CSVDGAGYEQYF. Written as DNA, the CDR3 is TGCAGCGTTGATGGGGCAGGGTACGAGCAGTACTTC.

As concerns this clone: The same CDR3 arises from other DNA sequences in this sample as well. The chain couples TRBV30 to TRBJ1-4; D perhaps matches TRBD1 (5 bases). The CDR3 contains 13 residues. Trimming took 0 bases from V and 6 from J, leaving 8 bases between them. The germline gives CDR1 GTSNPN, CDR2 SVGIG (reference sequence). The CDR3 DNA reads as TGTGCCTGGAGTGTCCAGGGAGATGAAAAACTGTTTTTT. Translated, it gives CAWSVQGDEKLFF.

This clone was counted between two and nine times. This chain joins TRBV29-1 and TRBJ1-2; 9 bases are shared with TRBD1. The CDR3 consists of 13 residues. Germline V gene data show CDR1 as SQVTM and CDR2 as ANQGSEA. J lost 5 bases, V lost 4 bases, and 5 bases had no gene match. The CDR3 sequence: CSVGQGEGYGYTF. In nucleotides, the CDR3 is TGCAGCGTTGGACAGGGGGAAGGGTATGGCTACACCTTC.

The chain employs TRBV5-1 and TRBJ2-5; a possible D gene is TRBD1 (6 bases). Per germline, CDR1 SGHRS and CDR2 YFSETQ. The CDR3 runs to 14 residues. Trimming stripped 4 bases from V and 1 base from J, with 11 bases between. The CDR3 DNA reads TGCGCCAGCAGCATCGACAGGAGCCAAGAGACCCAGTACTTC. It yields the protein CASSIDRSQETQYF.

This clone was counted only a few times. This sequence joins TRBV6-1 and TRBJ1-3, with D unresolved. This CDR3 comprises 12 residues. Germline lookup yields CDR1 MNHNS and CDR2 SASEGT. The germline V and J ends were trimmed by 8 bases and 0 bases, with 5 bases remaining between them. The CDR3 is CASVTSGNTIYF. The CDR3 DNA follows: TGTGCCAGCGTCACCTCTGGAAACACCATATATTTT.

This clone has only one observation. V usage is TRBV4-1 and J usage is TRBJ2-7; D is unclear. Per the germline V gene, CDR1 is MGHRA and CDR2 is YSYEKL. Trimming left V 0 bases short and J 2 bases short, with 20 bases between. There are 18 residues in the CDR3. The CDR3 region is CASSQEPLAVTETYEQYF. Written as DNA, the CDR3 is TGCGCCAGCAGCCAAGAACCCCTGGCAGTTACAGAAACCTACGAGCAGTACTTC.

The sample holds a few counts of this clone. V and J are TRBV27 and TRBJ2-3, with 7 nucleotides matching TRBD2. CDR3 length: 17 amino acids. V dropped 5 bases and J dropped 1; count of bases not matched to a gene: 12. Germline V gene lookup returns CDR1 MNHEY and CDR2 SMNVEV (reference sequence). The CDR3 sequence: CASSPQSSGAGTDTQYF. DNA of the CDR3: TGTGCCAGCAGTCCCCAATCCAGCGGGGCTGGCACAGATACGCAGTATTTT.

The chain couples TRBV28 to TRBJ2-7; D is unclear. The CDR3 has 11 amino acids. In germline, CDR1 is MDHEN, CDR2 SYDVKM. V was clipped by 4 bases and J by 7 bases, with 8 bases between them. The CDR3 coding sequence is TGTGCCAGCAGTTCGCAAGGAGAGCAGTACTTC. Its protein product is CASSSQGEQYF.